The TCR beta chain under discussion was sequenced for a study of T cells in Graves' hyperthyroidism and ophthalmopathy. General study results and limits: Blood also held most thyroid clonotypes expanded beyond 0.001. A model of 13 V-J pairs discriminated ophthalmopathy from stable hyperthyroidism.

Germline assignment: CDR1 MDHEN and CDR2 SYDVKM. This CDR3 comprises 14 residues. Trimming cost V 4 bases and J 0 bases; bases outside gene matches: 2. TCR beta CDR3 sequences were amplified from RNA transcripts. TCR CDR3 underwent first-round RT-PCR with the HTBI primer set. TCRdb passed the multiplex PCR reads through MiXCR, listing each CDR3 protein once. This sample has 350,000 or so distinct CDR3 sequences, with 18% found just once. This clonotype was found many times. Antigen unknown. The sequence was collected from a woman aged 50 to 60 with Graves' hyperthyroidism. Sequencing input: blood. V usage is TRBV28 and J usage is TRBJ1-1; 7 nucleotides match TRBD1. As DNA, the CDR3 is TGTGCCAGCAGTTCCAGGGGGGTGAACACTGAAGCTTTCTTT. Translating gives CASSSRGVNTEAFF.